A selection of T cell receptor beta chains follows, all from one sample in a study of technical replicates of blood from a handful of donors. Clones were sequenced by immunoSEQ multiplex PCR, and TCRdb holds only the in-frame ones, with some missing. The table shows around 70,000 clones, with 93% occurring only once. Sequencing input: T cells isolated from PBMCs. The receptor set was obtained from a human donor in good health. Each CDR3 is given with its conserved first and last residue. D genes are given only for firm matches. Clone size is not always given. Where it is, it says once, few, many or a class for expanded clones.

v_call	d_call	clone_size	j_call	cdr3_nt	cdr3_aa
TRBV28	-	-	TRBJ2-5	TGTGCCAGCAGTTATGGGAGGGAGACCCAGTACTTC	CASSYGRETQYF
TRBV21-1	-	-	TRBJ1-1	TGTGCCAGCAGCAAATGGGCCATATGGGACACTGAAACTTTCTTT	CASSKWAIWDTETFF
TRBV28	-	-	TRBJ2-7	TGTGCCAGCAGTTTTGGCCCTTACGAGCAGTACTTC	CASSFGPYEQYF
TRBV4-1	-	-	TRBJ1-2	TGCGCCAGCAGCCTCTCGACAGTAACTTCCTATGGCTACACCTTC	CASSLSTVTSYGYTF
TRBV6-6	-	-	TRBJ1-6	TGTGCCAGCAGTTACGAGCGGGGGTCCAATAATTCACCCCTCCACTTT	CASSYERGSNNSPLHF
TRBV5-6	TRBD1	-	TRBJ1-2	TGTGCCAGCAGCTTGGGACCACCAGGGGGGACCTATGGCTACACCTTC	CASSLGPPGGTYGYTF
TRBV9	TRBD1	-	TRBJ2-1	TGTGCCAGCAGCGAACAGGGGACCTACAATGAGCAGTTCTTC	CASSEQGTYNEQFF
TRBV28	-	-	TRBJ1-3	TGTGCCAGCAGTATTAGCTCTGGAAACACCATATATTTT	CASSISSGNTIYF
TRBV10-1	-	-	TRBJ2-2	TGCGCCAGCAGTGCCCCTGAGAGGGTCGGGGAGCTGTTTTTT	CASSAPERVGELFF
TRBV10-2	-	-	TRBJ1-5	TGCGCCAGCAGCCCTACAGCTAGCAATCAGCCCCAGCATTTT	CASSPTASNQPQHF
TRBV2	-	-	TRBJ1-4	TGTGCCAGCAGTGAGGGATGGGACTCAGGGAGTGGAAAACTGTTTTTT	CASSEGWDSGSGKLFF
TRBV19	-	-	TRBJ2-7	TGTGCCAGTAGCATGAGTATATCCTACGAGCAGTACTTC	CASSMSISYEQYF
TRBV29-1	TRBD2	-	TRBJ2-1	TGCAGCTCGAAGACCGCTGCGGGAGGTTCCTACAATGAGCAGTTCTTC	CSSKTAAGGSYNEQFF
TRBV19	-	-	TRBJ1-2	TGTGCCAGTAGTCCAGTTAACTATGGCTACACCTTC	CASSPVNYGYTF
TRBV11-3	-	-	TRBJ1-1	TGTGCCAGCAGCTTAGAACGGTTGAACACTGAAGCTTTCTTT	CASSLERLNTEAFF
TRBV30	TRBD1	once	TRBJ2-2	TGTGCCTGGAGCAGAACACCGGGACAGGGGTCCGGGGAGCTGTTTTTT	CAWSRTPGQGSGELFF
TRBV13	TRBD1	-	TRBJ1-6	TGTGCCAGCAGCTTAGGGACAGGGCTTTCACCCCTCCACTTT	CASSLGTGLSPLHF
TRBV7-3	TRBD2	-	TRBJ2-5	TGTGCCAGCAGCTTATATTCGTTAGCGGGGGGCCAAGAGACCCAGTACTTC	CASSLYSLAGGQETQYF
TRBV15	TRBD1	-	TRBJ2-7	TGTGCCACCAGCAAACGACAGGGACAATACGAGCAGTACTTC	CATSKRQGQYEQYF
TRBV11-2	-	once	TRBJ1-1	TGTGCCAGCAGCTTACTACAGGGTAGGGCGAACACTGAAGCTTTCTTT	CASSLLQGRANTEAFF
TRBV10-1	-	-	TRBJ2-2	TGCGCCACTCATCCGGGACACTCGAACACCGGGGAGCTGTTTTTT	CATHPGHSNTGELFF
TRBV7-9	-	-	TRBJ2-7	TGTGCCAGCAGCGCAGAATTCTCAGGGGCCGGTACCTACGAGCAGTACTTC	CASSAEFSGAGTYEQYF
TRBV30	TRBD2	-	TRBJ2-3	TGTGCCTGGACTGGGACTAGCTTACGCTCGGCTACGCAGTATTTT	CAWTGTSLRSATQYF
TRBV5-4	TRBD1	-	TRBJ2-5	TGTGCCAGCAGCTCCAGAAGGGACAGGGGAGGGGAGACCCAGTACTTC	CASSSRRDRGGETQYF
TRBV11-2	-	few	TRBJ1-2	TGTGCCGGCGGGGGAGGGGGCTATGGCTACACCTTC	CAGGGGGYGYTF
TRBV28	-	-	TRBJ2-7	TGTGCCAGCAGTTTTGCGAGGGAGACGGGGTCCTACGAGCAGTACTTC	CASSFARETGSYEQYF
TRBV7-6	-	-	TRBJ2-5	TGTGCCAGCAGCTTAGGTGACCCAGGGATTGAGACCCAGTACTTC	CASSLGDPGIETQYF
TRBV21-1	-	-	TRBJ1-5	TGTGCCAGCAGGGGACAACAGGGGAAAGATCATAGGCAGCCCCAGCATTTT	CASRGQQGKDHRQPQHF
TRBV6-5	-	few	TRBJ1-5	TGTGCCAGCAGTGCCGGGACACACCAAGAGCATTTT	CASSAGTHQEHF
TRBV27	-	-	TRBJ1-2	TGTGCCACCTTCGACCTATTTCTGGGGCCTCATGGCTACACCTTC	CATFDLFLGPHGYTF
TRBV6-1	-	few	TRBJ2-7	TGTGCCAGCAGTAAACGCGGCGAGCAGTACTTC	CASSKRGEQYF
TRBV13	-	-	TRBJ1-1	TGTGCCAGCAGCTACGGGACATTGAACACTGAAGCTTTCTTT	CASSYGTLNTEAFF
TRBV7-9	TRBD1	-	TRBJ1-1	TGTGCCAGCTTCAATCGAGGGGGCGCGAACACTGAAGCTTTCTTT	CASFNRGGANTEAFF
TRBV4-1	TRBD2	-	TRBJ2-1	TGCGCCAGCAGCCAAGATAGAGGCGGGAGCTATGAGCAGTTCTTC	CASSQDRGGSYEQFF
TRBV6-4	TRBD1	-	TRBJ2-1	TGTGCCAGCAGGGGACAGGGGGCCTACAATGAGCAGTTCTTC	CASRGQGAYNEQFF
TRBV7-9	-	-	TRBJ2-1	TGTGCCAGCAGCTCCGAAAGCAGGAATGAGCAGTTCTTC	CASSSESRNEQFF
TRBV6-6	-	-	TRBJ2-7	TGTGCCAGCAGTTCCCAACTAGCCTACGAGCAGTACTTC	CASSSQLAYEQYF
TRBV5-1	-	-	TRBJ2-1	TGCGCCAGCAGCTTGGCCCTCGGAGACTACAATGAGCAGTTCTTC	CASSLALGDYNEQFF
TRBV4-1	TRBD1	-	TRBJ1-2	TGCGCCAGCAGCCCCGGACAGGGGATGGATGGCTACACCTTC	CASSPGQGMDGYTF
TRBV28	-	-	TRBJ2-3	TGTGCCAGCAGTTTAGACAGAAACACAGATACGCAGTATTTT	CASSLDRNTDTQYF
TRBV5-1	TRBD2	-	TRBJ2-1	TGCGCCAGCAGCTTGGGCCCCACTAGCGGGAGGGCCAATGAGCAGTTCTTC	CASSLGPTSGRANEQFF
TRBV5-1	-	-	TRBJ2-7	TGCGCCAGCAGCGCGACTTACGGCGAGCAGTACTTC	CASSATYGEQYF
TRBV9	TRBD2	-	TRBJ2-3	TGTGCCAGCAGCGTAGCCCCCCTTGCGGGGGGGTTGGATACGCAGTATTTT	CASSVAPLAGGLDTQYF
TRBV6-5	TRBD1	-	TRBJ2-1	TGTGCCAGCAGTACTTCCCGGGACAGTTCACATGAGCAGTTCTTC	CASSTSRDSSHEQFF
TRBV6-5	TRBD1	-	TRBJ2-1	TGTGCCAGCAGTTCGACAGGGGGAGGCAATGAGCAGTTCTTC	CASSSTGGGNEQFF
TRBV7-6	TRBD2	-	TRBJ2-5	TGTGCCAGCAGTGTAGCGGGTTCGGAGACCCAGTACTTC	CASSVAGSETQYF
TRBV5-1	TRBD1	-	TRBJ2-1	TGCGCCAGCAGCCTGACAGGGCACCTCTCCTACAATGAGCAGTTCTTC	CASSLTGHLSYNEQFF
TRBV20-1	TRBD1	-	TRBJ1-1	TGCAGTGCTAGAGTCCCAGGGGGCGATTTCTTT	CSARVPGGDFF
TRBV10-3	TRBD2	-	TRBJ2-1	TGTGCCATCGGACTAGACCTTACCAATGAGCAGTTCTTC	CAIGLDLTNEQFF
TRBV5-1	-	-	TRBJ2-2	TGCGCCAGCAGCTCGGAACAGGCCTCGAACACCGGGGAGCTGTTTTTT	CASSSEQASNTGELFF
TRBV11-3	TRBD1	-	TRBJ1-1	TGTGCCAGCAGCCCCAGGACAGGCGAAGCTTTCTTT	CASSPRTGEAFF